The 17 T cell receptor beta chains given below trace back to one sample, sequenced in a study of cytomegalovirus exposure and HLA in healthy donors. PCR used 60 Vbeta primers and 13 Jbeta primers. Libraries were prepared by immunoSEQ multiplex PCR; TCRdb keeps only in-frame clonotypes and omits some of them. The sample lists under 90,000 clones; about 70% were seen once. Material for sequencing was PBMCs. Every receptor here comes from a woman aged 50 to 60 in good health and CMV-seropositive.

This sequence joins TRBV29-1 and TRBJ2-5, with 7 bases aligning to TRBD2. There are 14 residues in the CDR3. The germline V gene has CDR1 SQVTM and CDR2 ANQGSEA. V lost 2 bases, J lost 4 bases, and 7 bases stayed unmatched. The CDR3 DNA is TGCAGCGTTGAATGGGGGGGGTATGGAGAGACCCAGTACTTC. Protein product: CSVEWGGYGETQYF.

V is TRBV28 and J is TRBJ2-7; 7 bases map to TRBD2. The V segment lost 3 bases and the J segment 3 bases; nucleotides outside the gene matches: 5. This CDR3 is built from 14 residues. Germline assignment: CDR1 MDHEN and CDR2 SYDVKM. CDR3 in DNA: TGTGCCAGCAGTTTGGGGACGGGAGGCTACGAGCAGTACTTC. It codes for CASSLGTGGYEQYF. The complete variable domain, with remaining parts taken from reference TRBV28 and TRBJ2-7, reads DVKVTQSSRYLVKRTGEKVFLECVQDMDHENMFWYRQDPGLGLRLIYFSYDVKMKEKGDIPEGYSVSREKKERFSLILESASTNQTSMYLCASSLGTGGYEQYFGPGTRLTVT.

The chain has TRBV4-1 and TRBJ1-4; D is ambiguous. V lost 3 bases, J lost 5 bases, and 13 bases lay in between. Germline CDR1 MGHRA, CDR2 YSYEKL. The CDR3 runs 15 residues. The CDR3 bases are TGCGCCAGCAGCCAGATCGGGGTCGTGAATGAAAAACTGTTTTTT. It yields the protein CASSQIGVVNEKLFF.

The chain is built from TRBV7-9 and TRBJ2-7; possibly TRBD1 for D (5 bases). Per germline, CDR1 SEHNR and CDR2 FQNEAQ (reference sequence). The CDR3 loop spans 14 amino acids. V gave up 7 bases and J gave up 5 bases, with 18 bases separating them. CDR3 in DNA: TGTGCCAGCACCTTGGTCCAGGGATGGGACGAGCAGTACTTC. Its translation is CASTLVQGWDEQYF.

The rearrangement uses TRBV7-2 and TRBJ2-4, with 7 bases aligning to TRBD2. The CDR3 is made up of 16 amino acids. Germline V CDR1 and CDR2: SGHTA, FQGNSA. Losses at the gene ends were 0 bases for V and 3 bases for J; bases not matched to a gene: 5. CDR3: CASSLAGGNFKNIQYF. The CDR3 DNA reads TGTGCCAGCAGCTTAGCGGGGGGGAATTTCAAAAACATTCAGTACTTC.

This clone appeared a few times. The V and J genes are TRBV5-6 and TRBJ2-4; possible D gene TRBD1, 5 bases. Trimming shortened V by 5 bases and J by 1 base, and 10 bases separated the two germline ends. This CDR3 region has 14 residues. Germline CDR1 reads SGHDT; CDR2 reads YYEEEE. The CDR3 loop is CASSKRQAKNIQYF. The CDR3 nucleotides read TGTGCCAGCAGTAAACGACAGGCCAAAAACATTCAGTACTTC.

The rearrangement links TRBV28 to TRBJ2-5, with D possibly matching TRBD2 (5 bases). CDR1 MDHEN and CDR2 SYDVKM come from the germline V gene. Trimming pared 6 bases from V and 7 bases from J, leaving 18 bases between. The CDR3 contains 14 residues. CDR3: CASSDPPTSGTQYF. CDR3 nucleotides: TGTGCCAGCAGCGATCCCCCCACTAGTGGGACCCAGTACTTC.

CDR3 region: CASSHRLAGVYNEQFF. Here the CDR3 DNA reads TGTGCCAGCAGCCACCGTCTAGCGGGAGTCTACAATGAGCAGTTCTTC. This chain uses TRBV11-2 with TRBJ2-1; 10 nucleotides line up with TRBD2. The CDR3 totals 16 residues. V dropped 5 bases and J dropped 3; count of bases not matched to a gene: 7. CDR1 and CDR2 (germline): SGHAT, FQNNGV.

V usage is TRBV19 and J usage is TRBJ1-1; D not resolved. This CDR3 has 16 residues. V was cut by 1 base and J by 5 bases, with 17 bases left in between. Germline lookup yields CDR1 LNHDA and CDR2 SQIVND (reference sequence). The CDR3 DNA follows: TGTGCCAGTAGTATAGGGTCCGGGAATACGGGGACTGAAGCTTTCTTT. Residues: CASSIGSGNTGTEAFF.

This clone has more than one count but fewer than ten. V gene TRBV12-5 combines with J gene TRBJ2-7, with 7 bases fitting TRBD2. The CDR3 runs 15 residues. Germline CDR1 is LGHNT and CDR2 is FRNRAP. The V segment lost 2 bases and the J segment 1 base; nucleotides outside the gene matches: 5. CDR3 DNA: TGTGCTAGTGGTTTGAGCCAGGGAGGGTCCTACGAGCAGTACTTC. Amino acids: CASGLSQGGSYEQYF.

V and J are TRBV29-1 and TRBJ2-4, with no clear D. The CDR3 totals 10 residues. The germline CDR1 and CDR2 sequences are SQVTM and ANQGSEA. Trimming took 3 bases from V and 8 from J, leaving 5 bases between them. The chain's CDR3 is CSVDTDIQYF. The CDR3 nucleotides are TGCAGCGTTGACACAGACATTCAGTACTTC.

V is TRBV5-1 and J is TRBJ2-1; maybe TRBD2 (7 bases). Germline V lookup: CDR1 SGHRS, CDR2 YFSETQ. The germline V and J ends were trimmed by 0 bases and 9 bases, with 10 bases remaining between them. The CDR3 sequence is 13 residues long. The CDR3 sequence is CASSLGGGREQFF. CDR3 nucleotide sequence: TGCGCCAGCAGCTTGGGGGGGGGCCGTGAGCAGTTCTTC.

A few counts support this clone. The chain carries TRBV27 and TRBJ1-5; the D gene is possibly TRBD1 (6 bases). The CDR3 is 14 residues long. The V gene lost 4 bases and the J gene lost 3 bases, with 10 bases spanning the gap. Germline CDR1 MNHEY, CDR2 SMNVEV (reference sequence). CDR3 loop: CASSSRGANQPQHF. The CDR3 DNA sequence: TGTGCCAGCAGTTCCAGGGGCGCCAATCAGCCCCAGCATTTT.

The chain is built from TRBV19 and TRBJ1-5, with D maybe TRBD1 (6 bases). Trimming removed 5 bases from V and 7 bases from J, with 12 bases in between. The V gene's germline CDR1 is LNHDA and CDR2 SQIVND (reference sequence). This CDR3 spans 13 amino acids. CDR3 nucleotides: TGTGCCAGTAGTCGGGGGGCGGAGCAGCCCCAGCATTTT. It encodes CASSRGAEQPQHF.

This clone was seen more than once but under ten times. The CDR3 DNA reads as TGTGCCAGTAGTACAAGCGTTTCGGGACTGAGGTACCAAGAGACCCAGTACTTC. This codes for CASSTSVSGLRYQETQYF. The V and J genes are TRBV19 and TRBJ2-5; D perhaps matches TRBD2 (6 bases). V gave up 4 bases and J gave up 0 bases, with 21 bases separating them. CDR3 length: 18 residues. Germline CDR1 and CDR2: LNHDA and SQIVND (reference sequence).

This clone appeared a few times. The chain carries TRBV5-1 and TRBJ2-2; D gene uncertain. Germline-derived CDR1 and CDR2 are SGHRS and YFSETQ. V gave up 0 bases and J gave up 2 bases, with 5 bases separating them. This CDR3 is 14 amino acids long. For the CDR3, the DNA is TGCGCCAGCAGCTTGGCTAGAAACACCGGGGAGCTGTTTTTT. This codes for CASSLARNTGELFF.

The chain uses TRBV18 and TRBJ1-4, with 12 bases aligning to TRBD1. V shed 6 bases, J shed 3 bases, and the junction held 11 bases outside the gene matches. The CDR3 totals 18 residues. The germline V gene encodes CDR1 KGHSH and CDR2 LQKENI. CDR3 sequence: CASSLLPGQGAANEKLFF. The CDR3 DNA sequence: TGTGCCAGCTCCCTTCTCCCGGGACAGGGGGCAGCTAATGAAAAACTGTTTTTT.